Sequencing of this TCR beta chain was carried out in a study of T-cell reconstitution after alpha-beta-depleted transplantation in children. General observations from the study: About two months after transplant, alpha-beta T cells reportedly came from several hundred expanded graft clones. By one year post-transplant, T-cell counts and diversity largely arose from T cells that were newly produced. Some patients showed high day-60 TCRbeta diversity, which derived from surviving recipient T cells and thymic progenitors.

This clonotype has a count of ten or more. The antigen is unknown. V was cut by 7 bases and J by 4 bases, with 4 bases left in between. Germline lookup yields CDR1 MNHEY and CDR2 SMNVEV (reference sequence). There are 10 residues in the CDR3. The authors prepared the TCRbeta library with unique molecular identifiers. One entry per CDR3 protein, called by TCRdb with MiXCR from the PCR reads. The data show 210,000 or so distinct CDR3 sequences, under 13% seen once. V gene TRBV27 combines with J gene TRBJ2-5; D remains unclear. Sequencing was performed on PBMCs, taken before TCRalphabeta/CD19-depleted stem cell transplant. This sequence was found in a child under three years old with acute myeloid leukemia, due to receive a stem cell transplant. The CDR3 sequence: CASMRETQYF. The CDR3 DNA sequence: TGTGCCAGCATGCGAGAGACCCAGTACTTC.